This is a list of T cell receptor beta chains from one sample in a study of blood T cell repertoires in COVID-19. The data were produced by immunoSEQ multiplex PCR, yet TCRdb's version contains in-frame clones alone and is incomplete. The sample lists under 350,000 clones, 89% seen once, with 2% to 2.5% in the top ten. Sample: peripheral blood. Receptors originate from a man in his fifties or sixties with acute or convalescent COVID-19. Each CDR3 is given with its conserved first and last residue. The order of the fields is V gene, D gene, J gene, clone size, CDR3 DNA, CDR3 protein. A D gene is named only where the DNA matches it firmly. Size is omitted from some rows. Given values are once, few, many or a class for expanded clones.

TRBV12-3/TRBV12-4	.	TRBJ1-1	.	TGTGCCAGCAGTTTGGCCCCAAACACTGAAGCTTTCTTT	CASSLAPNTEAFF
TRBV5-8	TRBD2	TRBJ2-3	.	TGTGCCAGCAGCTCTTCCGGGACTAGCGGGGCCAGCACAGATACGCAGTATTTT	CASSSSGTSGASTDTQYF
TRBV27	.	TRBJ1-2	once	TGTGCCAGCAGTTTACGCGGGGGTGGCTACACCTTC	CASSLRGGGYTF
TRBV15	.	TRBJ2-1	.	TGTGCCACCAGCACACAGGGTTTGAAGTTCTTC	CATSTQGLKFF
TRBV7-9	.	TRBJ1-2	.	TGTGCCAGCAGCTTAGAGGGGGGCTACACCTTC	CASSLEGGYTF
TRBV7-3	TRBD1	TRBJ1-1	.	TGTGCCAGCAGCTCCGACAGGGGCGACACTGAAGCTTTCTTT	CASSSDRGDTEAFF
TRBV18	TRBD1	TRBJ1-2	.	TGTGCCAGCTCACTCGGGACAGGGAATGGCTACACCTTC	CASSLGTGNGYTF
TRBV14	.	TRBJ1-5	.	TGTGCCAGCAGCCAAGCCATCAGCAATCAGCCCCAGCATTTT	CASSQAISNQPQHF
TRBV19	TRBD1	TRBJ1-2	.	TGTGCCAGTCGAGTAGGGGGCTCGAACTATGGCTACACCTTC	CASRVGGSNYGYTF
TRBV30	TRBD1	TRBJ1-5	.	TGTGCCTGGGGGCCAGACAGGGAGTATCAGCCCCAGCATTTT	CAWGPDREYQPQHF
TRBV7-9	.	TRBJ1-6	.	TGTGCCGGCGTACAGGGTAATAATTCACCCCTCCACTTT	CAGVQGNNSPLHF
TRBV30	.	TRBJ2-4	once	TGTGCCTGGAGGCCACTCCCCCGCATTCAGTACTTC	CAWRPLPRIQYF
TRBV19	TRBD2	TRBJ2-7	.	TGTGCCAGTAGTACCCGGGGGGTCGGCTCCTACGAGCAGTACTTC	CASSTRGVGSYEQYF
TRBV19	TRBD1	TRBJ1-2	once	TGTGCCAGTACCCCTCGTGACAGGGAGGGCTACACCTTC	CASTPRDREGYTF
TRBV5-1	.	TRBJ1-1	once	TGCGCCAGCAGCTTGGTCCTAGGCATGAACACTGAAGCTTTCTTT	CASSLVLGMNTEAFF
TRBV6-1	.	TRBJ2-7	.	TGTGCCAGCAGTGAAGGTCTACTAGGGAGTTCCTACGAGCAGTACTTC	CASSEGLLGSSYEQYF
TRBV30	TRBD1	TRBJ2-7	.	TGTGCCTGGAGGGGCGAACAGGGGCTAGAGCAGTACTTC	CAWRGEQGLEQYF
TRBV6-1	.	TRBJ1-6	.	TGTGCCAGCAGTGAAGTGAGCGACAGTCCACCCCTCCACTTT	CASSEVSDSPPLHF
TRBV5-6	.	TRBJ2-7	.	TGTGCCAGCAGCTTGTACAGGGCCTACGAGCAGTACTTC	CASSLYRAYEQYF
TRBV13	.	TRBJ2-5	.	TGTGCCAGCAGCTTAGGGGGGGGACGTCAAGAGACCCAGTACTTC	CASSLGGGRQETQYF
TRBV10-2	TRBD2	TRBJ2-7	few	TGCGCCAGCACCTCCCGGGAGCGGGGGGACTACGAGCAGTACTTC	CASTSRERGDYEQYF